This T cell receptor beta chain was captured by sequencing in a study of a mutant IDH1 vaccine in newly diagnosed glioma. About the research overall: Patients got their first vaccination 4-6 weeks after radiotherapy alone, or with temozolomide cycles.

As for this clone: The target antigen is unknown.

The V gene's germline CDR1 is SGHRS and CDR2 YFSETQ. V was pared by 5 bases and J by 1 base, with 12 bases between. The CDR3 has 14 amino acids. Here immunoSEQ multiplex PCR was the method, and the copy in TCRdb shows in-frame clones only, minus some. The sample lists more than 40,000 clones, approximately 90% occurring once. Time point: week 35, safety follow-up. The vaccine gave 300 ug of a 20-mer mutant IDH1 peptide subcutaneously per dose. General study results and limits: Vaccination elicited immune responses in approximately 93% of patients.

The receptor was isolated from a woman between 35 and 50 years old with glioma. Specimen: PBMCs, collected from a glioma patient whose treatment included an IDH1 peptide vaccine. This chain joins TRBV5-1 and TRBJ1-1; D call uncertain. The CDR3 loop is CASRAGFTNTEAFF. In nucleotides, the CDR3 is TGCGCCAGCAGGGCGGGGTTTACGAACACTGAAGCTTTCTTT.